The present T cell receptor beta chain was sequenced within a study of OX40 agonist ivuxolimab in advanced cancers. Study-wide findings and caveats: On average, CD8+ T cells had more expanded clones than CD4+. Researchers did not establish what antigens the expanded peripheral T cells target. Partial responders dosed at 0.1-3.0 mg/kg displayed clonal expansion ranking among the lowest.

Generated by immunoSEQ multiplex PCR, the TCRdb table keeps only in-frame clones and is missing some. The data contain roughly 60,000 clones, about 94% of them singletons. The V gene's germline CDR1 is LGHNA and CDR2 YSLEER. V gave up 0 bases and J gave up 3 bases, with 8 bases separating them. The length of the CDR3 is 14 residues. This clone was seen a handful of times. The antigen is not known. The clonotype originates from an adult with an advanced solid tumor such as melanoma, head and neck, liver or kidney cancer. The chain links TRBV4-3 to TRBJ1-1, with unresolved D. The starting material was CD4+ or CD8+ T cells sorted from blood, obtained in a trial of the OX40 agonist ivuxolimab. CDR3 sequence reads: CASSQDTDYTEAFF. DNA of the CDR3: TGCGCCAGCAGCCAAGATACAGACTACACTGAAGCTTTCTTT.